These T cell receptor beta chains were read from a single sample in a study of blood T cell repertoires in COVID-19. Clones were sequenced by immunoSEQ multiplex PCR, and TCRdb holds only the in-frame ones, with some missing. Of about 210,000 clones in the sample, about 90% are singletons; the top ten hold about 1.3%. Sequencing input: peripheral blood. The source of these receptors is a man aged 25-40 years with acute or convalescent COVID-19. Each CDR3 is given with its conserved first and last residue. The D gene is left open where the match is weak. A row's size may be missing; if present it is once, few, many or a size class.

d_gene,abundance,v_gene,j_gene,CDR3nt,CDR3aa
TRBD2,NA,TRBV2,TRBJ2-3,TGTGCCAGCAGTAAGACTAGCGGGGGCACAGATACGCAGTATTTT,CASSKTSGGTDTQYF
TRBD1,NA,TRBV6-5,TRBJ2-5,TGTGCCAGCAGGGGACAGGGGCCGGAGACCCAGTACTTC,CASRGQGPETQYF
NA,NA,TRBV30,TRBJ1-5,TGTGCCTGGACCCCTCGGGAAGGGCATCAGCCCCAGCATTTT,CAWTPREGHQPQHF
NA,NA,TRBV4-1,TRBJ2-7,TGCGCCAGCAGCCAAGATATGAGAAACTACGAGCAGTACTTC,CASSQDMRNYEQYF
NA,NA,TRBV3-1/TRBV3-2,TRBJ2-1,TGTGCCAGTCGGGGGGCTAATGAGCAGTTCTTC,CASRGANEQFF
NA,NA,TRBV5-8,TRBJ1-5,TGTGCCAGCAGCAAATATAGCAATCAGCCCCAGCATTTT,CASSKYSNQPQHF
NA,NA,TRBV7-2,TRBJ2-1,TGTGCCAGCGGACTGGGCAATGAGCAGTTCTTC,CASGLGNEQFF
NA,once,TRBV18,TRBJ1-4,TGTGCCAGCTCACCACCTTCGCAGGGCGCGACTAATGAAAAACTGTTTTTT,CASSPPSQGATNEKLFF
TRBD2,NA,TRBV3-1/TRBV3-2,TRBJ2-7,TGTGCCAGCACCGAAAGCGGCCTAGCGGGAGGCGAGCAGTACTTC,CASTESGLAGGEQYF
NA,NA,TRBV5-1,TRBJ1-1,TGCGCCAGCAGCTTAGGGGTTCCGAACACTGAAGCTTTCTTT,CASSLGVPNTEAFF
TRBD1,NA,TRBV6-5,TRBJ1-2,TGTGCCAGCAGTTCTAAGGGACAGGCAAGGGGGGGCTACACCTTC,CASSSKGQARGGYTF
NA,NA,TRBV5-1,TRBJ1-3,TGCGCCAGCAGCCCTCTCTCTGGAAACACCATATATTTT,CASSPLSGNTIYF
TRBD1,once,TRBV14,TRBJ1-3,TGTGCCAGCAGCAGAGACAGGGCTGGAAACACCATATATTTT,CASSRDRAGNTIYF
TRBD1,NA,TRBV7-9,TRBJ2-7,TGTGCCAGCAGCCCCTTAGACAGGGAATACGAGCAGTACTTC,CASSPLDREYEQYF
TRBD1,NA,TRBV12-3/TRBV12-4,TRBJ2-7,TGTGCCAGCAGCGACAGGGGGTACGAGCAGTACTTC,CASSDRGYEQYF
NA,NA,TRBV19,TRBJ1-1,TGTGCCAGTAGTTTTACAGGGTTGAAAGCTTTCTTT,CASSFTGLKAFF
TRBD1,NA,TRBV2,TRBJ2-2,TGTGCCAGCAGGAGACAGGGAAACACCGGGGAGCTGTTTTTT,CASRRQGNTGELFF
NA,NA,TRBV29-1,TRBJ1-5,TGCAGCGTCGGGGATAGCAATCAGCCCCAGCATTTT,CSVGDSNQPQHF
TRBD2,NA,TRBV28,TRBJ2-4,TGTGCCAGCAGACTCAGGACTAGCGGGATGCCACCCTTAGCCAAAAACATTCAGTACTTC,CASRLRTSGMPPLAKNIQYF
TRBD2,NA,TRBV5-5,TRBJ2-1,TGTGCCAGCAGCGCCCTGACTAGCCCCAAAGAGCAGTTCTTC,CASSALTSPKEQFF
TRBD1,few,TRBV11-3,TRBJ2-7,TGTGCCAGCAGCTTAGTAGTCGAGGGAGGACAGGGGTCCTACGAGCAGTACTTC,CASSLVVEGGQGSYEQYF
TRBD1,NA,TRBV18,TRBJ2-1,TGTGCCAGCTCAGAACTGACAGGGTTCGATGAGCAGTTCTTC,CASSELTGFDEQFF
NA,NA,TRBV11-2,TRBJ2-7,TGTGCCAGCAGCAACGCCGGGACTGGCGCCTACGAGCAGTACTTC,CASSNAGTGAYEQYF
NA,once,TRBV7-9,TRBJ2-1,TGTGCCAGCAGCTCCGGACTCATATACAATGAGCAGTTCTTC,CASSSGLIYNEQFF
NA,NA,TRBV6-6,TRBJ1-2,TGTGCCAGCACCCCATCGGGGGACTATGGCTACACCTTC,CASTPSGDYGYTF
NA,NA,TRBV2,TRBJ1-2,TGTGCCAGCAGTGAACAGGCCTTGACAGGAGTTGGCTACACCTTC,CASSEQALTGVGYTF
TRBD1,NA,TRBV23-1,TRBJ1-2,TGCGCCAGCAGTCAATCGGGACAGGTGAACTATGGCTACACCTTC,CASSQSGQVNYGYTF
NA,NA,TRBV29-1,TRBJ2-5,TGCAGCGTTGTTGTGGAGTCGGAGACCCAGTACTTC,CSVVVESETQYF
NA,NA,TRBV6-6,TRBJ1-2,TGTGCCAGCAGTCAATCTAACCTTCTCAGGCATGATGGCTACACCTTC,CASSQSNLLRHDGYTF
NA,once,TRBV15,TRBJ1-2,TGTGCCACCAGCAGAGGCCCCAGGATTGGGTTTGGCTACACCTTC,CATSRGPRIGFGYTF
NA,NA,TRBV6-5,TRBJ1-5,TGTGCCAGCAGCCGTACAACAGGGCCCGGCCAGCCCCAGCATTTT,CASSRTTGPGQPQHF
TRBD2,NA,TRBV7-3,TRBJ2-2,TGTGCCAGCAGCCCCCCCGGGACTAGCGGCACCGGGGAGCTGTTTTTT,CASSPPGTSGTGELFF
TRBD2,NA,TRBV24-1,TRBJ2-1,TGTGCCACCAGTGATCCCACCGGAGCGGGGGCCTACAATGAGCAGTTCTTC,CATSDPTGAGAYNEQFF
TRBD2,NA,TRBV2,TRBJ2-3,TGTGCCATCCGGGGTAGCGGGGGGACTAGCACAGATACGCAGTATTTT,CAIRGSGGTSTDTQYF
NA,NA,TRBV6-2/TRBV6-3,TRBJ1-1,TGTGCCAGCAGCTATCGCGAGGGAGCTGGAGCTTTCTTT,CASSYREGAGAFF
TRBD1,NA,TRBV3-1/TRBV3-2,TRBJ1-3,TGTGCCAGCAGCCAACAGGGGGCTCCTGGAAACACCATATATTTT,CASSQQGAPGNTIYF
NA,NA,TRBV5-1,TRBJ2-1,TGCGCCAGCAGCTTGGGGAGCTCCTACAATGAGCAGTTCTTC,CASSLGSSYNEQFF
NA,NA,TRBV2,TRBJ2-2,TGTGCCAGCGGAGGGATCGGGGGCACCGGGGAGCTGTTTTTT,CASGGIGGTGELFF
TRBD2,NA,TRBV5-1,TRBJ2-1,TGCGCCAGCAGCCTAACTAGCGGGGGGTCCTACAATGAGCAGTTCTTC,CASSLTSGGSYNEQFF
NA,few,TRBV5-5,TRBJ2-5,TGTGCCAGCAGCTTGGCCAAACGAGAAGAGACCCAGTACTTC,CASSLAKREETQYF
NA,NA,TRBV7-9,TRBJ1-4,TGTGCCAGCAGCTTAAGGGGAGGGTCGGATGAAAAACTGTTTTTT,CASSLRGGSDEKLFF
NA,NA,TRBV5-5,TRBJ2-2,TGTGCCAGCAGTACGGACAGAGACACCGGGGAGCTGTTTTTT,CASSTDRDTGELFF
TRBD1,NA,TRBV9,TRBJ1-4,TGTGCCAGCAGCGAGGGACAGGGTAGGAGTGAAAAACTGTTTTTT,CASSEGQGRSEKLFF
NA,NA,TRBV28,TRBJ1-1,TGTGCCAGCAGCCCCTTGATGGTCGGGGCTTTCTTT,CASSPLMVGAFF
NA,NA,TRBV21-1,TRBJ1-5,TGTGCCAGCAACAGGGCAGGGGTCGGTCAGCCCCAGCATTTT,CASNRAGVGQPQHF
NA,NA,TRBV14,TRBJ1-1,TGTGCCAGCAGTCGAAACACGAACACTGAAGCTTTCTTT,CASSRNTNTEAFF
NA,NA,TRBV10-3,TRBJ1-1,TGTGCCATCAGCCCGCAGGGGAACACTGAAGCTTTCTTT,CAISPQGNTEAFF
TRBD1,once,TRBV4-1,TRBJ1-6,TGCGCCAGCAGCCAAGACTCTCTGACAGGGACGAGCTCCTATAATTCACCCCTCCACTTT,CASSQDSLTGTSSYNSPLHF
NA,NA,TRBV6-5,TRBJ2-7,TGTGCCAGCAGTTCCCAGCGAGTGGTCTCCTACGAGCAGTACTTC,CASSSQRVVSYEQYF
NA,NA,TRBV30,TRBJ2-7,TGTGCCTGGGATGAGGGCAGGGGACCCCTCGAGCAGTACTTC,CAWDEGRGPLEQYF
TRBD2,NA,TRBV7-9,TRBJ2-5,TGTGCCAGCAGCCCGGCTAGCGGGGTACAAGAGACCCAGTACTTC,CASSPASGVQETQYF
NA,once,TRBV27,TRBJ1-6,TGTGCCAGCAGTCGAGATTCACCCCTCCACTTT,CASSRDSPLHF
TRBD2,NA,TRBV7-9,TRBJ2-2,TGTGCCGTTCCACCCCTGTCGGCGGGAGGGCCAATAACCGGGGAGCTGTTTTTT,CAVPPLSAGGPITGELFF
NA,NA,TRBV7-9,TRBJ1-6,TGTGCCAGCAGCCCCGGACAGAGCTCCTATAATTCACCCCTCCACTTT,CASSPGQSSYNSPLHF
NA,NA,TRBV2,TRBJ1-5,TGTGCCAGCTCCAGCTATGAGGCTCAGCCCCAGCATTTT,CASSSYEAQPQHF
NA,NA,TRBV12-3/TRBV12-4,TRBJ2-5,TGTGCCAGCAGTTTACGGGAGACCCAGTACTTC,CASSLRETQYF
TRBD1,NA,TRBV28,TRBJ1-2,TGTGCCAGCAGTACGGGACAGGGGAGGTATGGCTACACCTTC,CASSTGQGRYGYTF
TRBD1,NA,TRBV15,TRBJ2-4,TGTGCCACCAGCAGAGATGTGGGGGGACAGGATCAGTACTTC,CATSRDVGGQDQYF
TRBD2,few,TRBV7-6,TRBJ2-1,TGTGCCAGCAGCGAGCAACTAGCGGGGGATTGGAATGAGCAGTTCTTC,CASSEQLAGDWNEQFF
NA,NA,TRBV28,TRBJ2-7,TGTGCCAGCAGGACTCTGGCCCTAGTGGAGCAGTACTTC,CASRTLALVEQYF